Below, 6 T cell receptor beta chains from the same sample are listed, as sequenced in a study of CD8 T cells in Susac syndrome. cDNA came from roughly 0.53 to 1 ug RNA primed by random hexamers. Using its own MiXCR run on the immunoSEQ multiplex PCR reads, TCRdb lists one record per CDR3 protein. The sample lists more than 95,000 distinct CDR3 sequences, about 92% occurring once. Sequenced material: CD4+ T cells from PBMCs. These receptors all stem from a human donor with multiple sclerosis.

The V call is TRBV6-2 or TRBV6-3, the J call TRBJ1-1, with D hard to call. CDR1 is MNHEY, CDR2 SVGEGT, per germline. Trimming removed 6 bases at V and 0 bases at J, with 11 bases between. The CDR3 spans 14 residues. CDR3 DNA: TGTGCCAGCAGCGAAGGGCTACTGAACACTGAAGCTTTCTTT. This codes for CASSEGLLNTEAFF.

This chain connects TRBV5-1 to TRBJ1-4; 11 bases match TRBD1. The CDR3 runs to 14 residues. The J segment lost 8 bases and the V segment lost 4 bases, leaving 4 bases of the junction unmatched. Germline V gene lookup returns CDR1 SGHRS and CDR2 YFSETQ. Here the CDR3 reads CASSPGQGAEKLFF. CDR3 bases: TGCGCCAGCAGCCCCGGACAGGGGGCGGAAAAACTGTTTTTT.

CDR3 sequence: CAWSVTTRAGELFF. CDR3 nucleotides: TGTGCCTGGAGTGTCACGACTAGGGCCGGGGAGCTGTTTTTT. The chain uses TRBV30 and TRBJ2-2, with TRBD2 as a possible D gene (6 bases). Deletions cut 0 bases from V and 6 bases from J, with 11 bases between. The germline V gene has CDR1 GTSNPN and CDR2 SVGIG (reference sequence). This CDR3 is built from 14 residues.

J is TRBJ2-5 and V is TRBV5-1, with 8 bases identical to TRBD1. Germline CDR1 reads SGHRS; CDR2 reads YFSETQ. This CDR3 comprises 14 residues. J lost 4 bases, V lost 4 bases, and 6 bases had no gene match. The CDR3 DNA reads TGCGCCAGCAGCCTGGACAGGGCAGGAGAGACCCAGTACTTC. As protein: CASSLDRAGETQYF.

The chain has TRBV4-1 and TRBJ2-1; 8 nucleotides agree with TRBD1. CDR1 and CDR2 (germline): MGHRA, YSYEKL. The CDR3 spans 13 residues. Germline trimming cut 6 bases from V and 6 bases from J; bases unmatched to any gene: 4. CDR3: CASRPTGGNEQFF. For the CDR3, the DNA is TGCGCCAGCAGACCCACAGGGGGCAATGAGCAGTTCTTC.

The V and J genes are TRBV7-8 and TRBJ2-1, with 16 positions matching TRBD2. Germline values: CDR1 SGHVS, CDR2 FQNEAQ. The J segment lost 8 bases and the V segment lost 5 bases, leaving 18 bases of the junction unmatched. The CDR3 covers 20 residues. The CDR3 sequence is CASSPEQGLAGGRGGDEQFF. CDR3 nucleotides: TGTGCCAGCAGCCCCGAGCAGGGACTAGCGGGGGGGCGGGGCGGTGATGAGCAGTTCTTC.